The 31 T cell receptor beta chains below were found in one sample sequenced in a study of blood T cell repertoires in COVID-19 (dated by TCRdb to 2018 to 2021). The method behind the library was the immunoSEQ multiplex PCR assay. TCRdb obtained this table from immuneACCESS and retained in-frame rearrangements with V and J assigned. These tables miss some clones; where compared with another copy, unresolved V genes account for less than half of the shortfall, and the remainder is unexplained. Here the sample has around 100,000 clones; around 84% occur a single time. Of the sample, more than 1.5% is held by the ten largest clones. Sequencing was done on a sample of peripheral blood. These receptors were taken from a woman aged 70-85 years with active or convalescent COVID-19.

The chain combines TRBV19 with TRBJ2-1; D is ambiguous. V was pared by 3 bases and J by 5 bases, with 11 bases between. This CDR3 region has 14 residues. Germline CDR1 LNHDA, CDR2 SQIVND (reference sequence). The CDR3 sequence is CASSIIRSHNEQFF. CDR3 coding DNA: TGTGCCAGTAGTATCATCCGCAGTCACAATGAGCAGTTCTTC. Supplemented by reference TRBV19 and TRBJ2-1, the full variable domain reads DGGITQSPKYLFRKEGQNVTLSCEQNLNHDAMYWYRQDPGQGLRLIYYSQIVNDFQKGDIAEGYSVSREKKESFPLTVTSAQKNPTAFYLCASSIIRSHNEQFFGPGTRLTVL.

The chain employs TRBV5-1 and TRBJ1-4, with 10 bases that match TRBD1. Germline V gene sequence: CDR1 SGHRS, CDR2 YFSETQ. The length of the CDR3 is 16 residues. The trim removed 0 bases at V and 5 bases at J, leaving 4 bases unmatched. The CDR3 sequence is CASSLGRDRGNEKLFF. In DNA form, the CDR3 reads TGCGCCAGCAGCTTGGGGCGGGACAGGGGAAATGAAAAACTGTTTTTT.

This clone was counted a few times. This chain uses TRBV2 with TRBJ1-2, with 9 bases lining up with TRBD1. J was trimmed by 8 bases and V by 8 bases; bases with no gene match: 6. The CDR3 extends over 12 amino acids. Germline V gives CDR1 SNHLY, CDR2 FYNNEI. As DNA, the CDR3 is TGTGCCAGCCAGCGGACAGGGGACGGCTACACCTTC. This gives the protein CASQRTGDGYTF.

This chain links TRBV28 with TRBJ1-5; D not resolved. The CDR3 runs 15 residues. Germline V lookup: CDR1 MDHEN, CDR2 SYDVKM. V lost 7 bases, J lost 8 bases, and 21 bases lay in between. The CDR3 protein is CASMVGRGRLEPQHF. CDR3 nucleotide sequence: TGTGCCAGCATGGTGGGGAGAGGTCGGTTGGAGCCCCAGCATTTT.

The chain combines TRBV20-1 with TRBJ1-2; D unclear. Trimming stripped 3 bases from V and 0 bases from J, with 8 bases between. The germline V gene has CDR1 DFQATT and CDR2 SNEGSKA (reference sequence). This CDR3 has 13 residues. CDR3 nucleotides: TGCAGTGCTAGTATAGCCACTAACTATGGCTACACCTTC. This gives the protein CSASIATNYGYTF.

The V and J genes are TRBV2 and TRBJ2-5; 7 bases align to TRBD1. This CDR3 spans 13 amino acids. In germline, CDR1 is SNHLY, CDR2 FYNNEI. Trimming cost V 5 bases and J 5 bases; bases outside gene matches: 5. The CDR3 DNA is TGTGCCAGCAGTACAGGGGTGGTCGAGACCCAGTACTTC. Residues: CASSTGVVETQYF.

V is TRBV6-5 and J is TRBJ1-5, with D possibly TRBD1 on 6 matching bases. Trimming took off 6 bases at V and 0 bases at J, with 12 bases between the two ends. The V gene's germline CDR1 is MNHEY and CDR2 SVGAGI. The CDR3 runs to 15 residues. CDR3 nucleotides: TGTGCCAGCAGCTTGGACAGACCTAGCAATCAGCCCCAGCATTTT. This gives the protein CASSLDRPSNQPQHF.

The chain links TRBV2 to TRBJ2-7, with 7 nucleotides matching TRBD1. Germline lookup yields CDR1 SNHLY and CDR2 FYNNEI. This CDR3 has 15 residues. J was trimmed by 4 bases and V by 6 bases; bases with no gene match: 12. CDR3 protein: CASRAGTVGLYEQYF. DNA of the CDR3: TGTGCCAGCAGGGCCGGGACAGTTGGTTTGTACGAGCAGTACTTC.

The rearrangement uses TRBV7-2 and TRBJ2-3, with TRBD2 matching 8 bases. Trimming cost V 5 bases and J 1 base; bases outside gene matches: 8. The CDR3 is 16 amino acids. In germline, CDR1 is SGHTA, CDR2 FQGNSA. The CDR3 sequence: CASSRDLAGRTDTQYF. The CDR3 nucleotides read TGTGCCAGCAGCCGCGATCTAGCGGGTCGCACAGATACGCAGTATTTT. The variable domain in full, with the rest retrieved from reference TRBV7-2 and TRBJ2-3, is GAGVSQSPSNKVTEKGKDVELRCDPISGHTALYWYRQSLGQGLEFLIYFQGNSAPDKSGLPSDRFSAERTGGSVSTLTIQRTQQEDSAVYLCASSRDLAGRTDTQYFGPGTRLTVL.

As DNA, the CDR3 is TGTGCCAGCAGCCCCCTCCGGACTAGCGGTCCTACGAACACCGGGGAGCTGTTTTTT. It specifies CASSPLRTSGPTNTGELFF. The V gene is TRBV9, the J gene TRBJ2-2, with 10 bases aligning to TRBD2. Trimming removed 4 bases from V and 0 bases from J; junction bases left unmatched: 12. The CDR3 spans 19 residues. CDR1 and CDR2 from the germline V gene are SGDLS and YYNGEE. Supplemented by reference TRBV9 and TRBJ2-2, the full variable domain reads DSGVTQTPKHLITATGQRVTLRCSPRSGDLSVYWYQQSLDQGLQFLIQYYNGEERAKGNILERFSAQQFPDLHSELNLSSLELGDSALYFCASSPLRTSGPTNTGELFFGEGSRLTVL.

The genes are TRBV5-1 and TRBJ2-1; 8 nucleotides agree with TRBD1. This CDR3 has 15 amino acids. The ends lost 3 bases at V and 6 bases at J; junction bases unmatched: 8. Germline lookup yields CDR1 SGHRS and CDR2 YFSETQ. The CDR3 spells CASSYQLDRANEQFF. CDR3 nucleotide sequence: TGCGCCAGCAGCTATCAGTTGGACAGGGCCAATGAGCAGTTCTTC. Based on the CDR3 plus reference TRBV5-1 and TRBJ2-1, the full variable domain is KAGVTQTPRYLIKTRGQQVTLSCSPISGHRSVSWYQQTPGQGLQFLFEYFSETQRNKGNFPGRFSGRQFSNSRSEMNVSTLELGDSALYLCASSYQLDRANEQFFGPGTRLTVL.

This chain's CDR3 is CASSRGLAGTYEQYF. The DNA of the CDR3 is TGTGCCAGCAGCCGAGGACTAGCTGGAACCTACGAGCAGTACTTC. J is TRBJ2-7 and V is TRBV3-1 (or the pseudogene TRBV3-2); 8 bases match TRBD2. This CDR3 spans 15 amino acids. Germline CDR1 is LGHDT and CDR2 is YNNKEL (reference sequence). J gave up 2 bases and V 4 bases, and 7 bases lay outside the gene matches.

J is TRBJ2-7 and V is TRBV11-2, with TRBD2 matching 8 bases. CDR3 size: 15 residues. Germline V gene data show CDR1 as SGHAT and CDR2 as FQNNGV. V gave up 5 bases and J gave up 7 bases; unmatched junction bases: 13. CDR3 protein: CASSPLFGRAGEQYF. The CDR3 coding sequence is TGTGCCAGCAGCCCTCTTTTCGGGAGGGCCGGGGAGCAGTACTTC. Variable domain in full (rest from reference TRBV11-2 and TRBJ2-7): EAGVAQSPRYKIIEKRQSVAFWCNPISGHATLYWYQQILGQGPKLLIQFQNNGVVDDSQLPKDRFSAERLKGVDSTLKIQPAKLEDSAVYLCASSPLFGRAGEQYFGPGTRLTVT.

This chain links TRBV27 with TRBJ2-3; 12 bases are a match to TRBD2. The germline CDR1 and CDR2 sequences are MNHEY and SMNVEV (reference sequence). The V and J ends lost 5 bases and 4 bases, in that order; junction bases with no gene match: 10. The CDR3 runs 17 residues. CDR3 sequence: CASSPGTSGLSADTQYF. The DNA of the CDR3 is TGTGCCAGCAGTCCCGGGACTAGCGGGTTAAGCGCAGATACGCAGTATTTT.

The chain uses TRBV27 and TRBJ1-5; the match to TRBD1 covers 7 bases. Looked up from germline, CDR1 is MNHEY and CDR2 is SMNVEV (reference sequence). The CDR3 is 14 amino acids. Unmatched junction bases numbered 5, after V lost 2 bases and J lost 7 bases. CDR3 DNA sequence: TGTGCCAGCAGTTTAACGACAGGGAGACAGCCCCAGCATTTT. Residues: CASSLTTGRQPQHF.

This rearrangement joins TRBV4-3 to TRBJ1-6; possible D gene TRBD1, 5 bases. There are 15 residues in the CDR3. Per the germline V gene, CDR1 is LGHNA and CDR2 is YSLEER. V was clipped by 0 bases and J by 8 bases, with 11 bases between them. The CDR3 nucleotides read TGCGCCAGCAGCCAAGAGGGGCAGGTGGATTCACCCCTCCACTTT. The encoded protein is CASSQEGQVDSPLHF.

The chain uses TRBV28 and TRBJ2-1, with D perhaps TRBD1 (7 bases). This CDR3 comprises 15 residues. Trimming shortened V by 6 bases and J by 6 bases, and 18 bases separated the two germline ends. Germline CDR1 reads MDHEN; CDR2 reads SYDVKM. The CDR3 nucleotides are TGTGCCAGCAGGGTTAACAGGGGAGGCCCCAATGAGCAGTTCTTC. Translation gives CASRVNRGGPNEQFF.

This sequence joins TRBV14 and TRBJ2-1; possible D gene TRBD1, 6 bases. The CDR3 consists of 14 residues. Germline values: CDR1 SGHDN, CDR2 FVKESK. Trimming took off 1 base at V and 10 bases at J, with 14 bases between the two ends. DNA of the CDR3: TGTGCCAGCAGCCAAGTGAGGGGGTATGGCGAGCAGTTCTTC. This gives the protein CASSQVRGYGEQFF.

V is TRBV6-6 and J is TRBJ1-1; TRBD1 might be the D (5 bases). Trimming took 11 bases from V and 5 from J, leaving 15 bases between them. This CDR3 has 12 residues. Germline values: CDR1 MNHNY, CDR2 SVGAGI (reference sequence). The CDR3 loop is CASAGVGTEAFF. CDR3 in DNA: TGTGCCTCAGCGGGGGTAGGGACTGAAGCTTTCTTT.

About this clone itself: Because the CDR3's place on the DNA is in doubt, the DNA is left out and the CDR3 is given as listed by TCRdb. V gene TRBV14 combines with J gene TRBJ2-1; the table's D call, TRBD2, has no DNA check behind it. From its first to its last residue, the CDR3 has 14 amino acids. Germline CDR1 is SGHDN and CDR2 is FVKESK. The CDR3 here is CASSQDWASGTHFF.

The chain recombines TRBV7-9 with TRBJ1-5; no firm D call. Trimming shortened V by 0 bases and J by 3 bases, and 6 bases separated the two germline ends. In germline, CDR1 is SEHNR, CDR2 FQNEAQ (reference sequence). CDR3 size: 14 residues. This chain's CDR3 is CASSLALDNQPQHF. Here the CDR3 DNA reads TGTGCCAGCAGCTTAGCACTCGACAATCAGCCCCAGCATTTT.

The chain recombines TRBV11-2 with TRBJ2-1; 11 nucleotides line up with TRBD2. The CDR3 sequence is 13 residues long. Germline-derived CDR1 and CDR2 are SGHAT and FQNNGV. J gave up 10 bases and V 5 bases, and 4 bases lay outside the gene matches. The CDR3 DNA reads TGTGCCAGCAGCGCCGGGACTAGCGGAGAGCAGTTCTTC. This translates into CASSAGTSGEQFF.

This chain joins TRBV7-3 and TRBJ2-3, with a tentative D call TRBD2 (6 bases). The CDR3 has 15 amino acids. CDR1 is SGHTA, CDR2 FQGTGA, per germline. Trimming took off 2 bases at V and 5 bases at J, with 14 bases between the two ends. For the CDR3, the DNA is TGTGCCAGCAGCTTAGTGGGGGGTGGCGAAGATACGCAGTATTTT. It specifies CASSLVGGGEDTQYF.

The chain recombines TRBV28 with TRBJ2-7; TRBD2 is a possible D gene (5 bases). V lost 4 bases and J lost 7, with 11 bases in between. Germline CDR1 MDHEN, CDR2 SYDVKM. CDR3 length equals 12 residues. In DNA, the CDR3 is TGTGCCAGCAGTTCCTTTAAGCGGGAGCAGTACTTC. This encodes CASSSFKREQYF.

The V and J genes are TRBV15 and TRBJ2-7; 7 nucleotides match TRBD2. This CDR3 has 16 amino acids. CDR1 LNHNV and CDR2 YYDKDF come from the germline V gene (reference sequence). V lost 1 base and J lost 3; bases outside the gene matches: 9. As DNA, the CDR3 is TGTGCCACCAGCAGAGGTTCGGGCGGGAGTGTCTACGAGCAGTACTTC. Translation gives CATSRGSGGSVYEQYF.

V usage is TRBV7-2 and J usage is TRBJ2-1, with TRBD1 identical over 7 bases. The V gene end was trimmed by 1 base and the J gene end by 5 bases; junction bases not matched to a gene: 11. The CDR3 runs 17 residues. The germline gives CDR1 SGHTA, CDR2 FQGNSA. The DNA of the CDR3 is TGTGCCAGCAGCTTAGACAATAGACAGGGCCGAAACAATGAGCAGTTCTTC. Translation: CASSLDNRQGRNNEQFF.

The chain employs TRBV5-6 and TRBJ2-7; 12 bases line up with TRBD2. The CDR3 totals 14 residues. CDR1 SGHDT and CDR2 YYEEEE come from the germline V gene. V gave up 4 bases and J gave up 5 bases; unmatched junction bases: 4. CDR3 sequence: CASSQTSGSHEQYF. The CDR3 DNA reads TGTGCCAGCAGCCAGACTAGCGGGAGTCACGAGCAGTACTTC.

The chain is built from TRBV12-3 or TRBV12-4 and TRBJ2-5, with 9 bases fitting TRBD1. The CDR3 covers 13 residues. Trimming cost V 6 bases and J 6 bases; bases outside gene matches: 5. This CDR3 reads CASRGQGLQTQYF. The CDR3 DNA reads as TGTGCCAGCAGGGGACAGGGTTTGCAGACCCAGTACTTC.

The rearrangement links TRBV10-1 to TRBJ2-5; 12 bases match TRBD1. V dropped 4 bases and J dropped 5; count of bases not matched to a gene: 11. Per germline, CDR1 WNHNN and CDR2 SYGVQD (reference sequence). The CDR3 contains 17 residues. CDR3 coding DNA: TGCGCCAGCAGTGCAAGACCGGGACAGGGGGCAGAGGAGACCCAGTACTTC. Its translation is CASSARPGQGAEETQYF.

This chain joins TRBV7-2 and TRBJ1-2, with 7 bases fitting TRBD1. The CDR3 covers 15 residues. V trimming: 0 bases; J trimming: 2 bases; junction bases outside the gene matches: 3. Germline V gene data show CDR1 as SGHTA and CDR2 as FQGNSA. The CDR3 is CASSLARGENYGYTF. Here the CDR3 DNA reads TGTGCCAGCAGCTTAGCCAGGGGGGAAAACTATGGCTACACCTTC.

Here the CDR3 DNA reads TGTGCCAGCAGCCCCAGCGGGAGTCCGACGCAGTATTTT. This codes for CASSPSGSPTQYF. This chain uses TRBV3-1 (or the pseudogene TRBV3-2) with TRBJ2-3, with 8 bases identical to TRBD2. The CDR3 length is 13 residues. Trimming removed 4 bases from V and 9 bases from J; junction bases left unmatched: 6. Germline V CDR1 and CDR2: LGHDT, YNNKEL (reference sequence).